This TCR beta chain was captured in a study of follicular helper T cells after annual influenza vaccination. Background on the study: After each seasonal flu vaccination, blood came on days 0, 7 and 28.

Time point given: 2015-2016 season, pre-vaccination. Blood volume per time point ranged from roughly 40 to 100 mL. Using immunoSEQ multiplex PCR, the repertoire was profiled, and TCRdb retains in-frame clones only, with some absent. The table records 5,000 to 7,000 clones, over 80% of them present only once. The CDR3 is 15 residues long. V lost 5 bases and J lost 2; bases outside the gene matches: 6. CDR1 is LNHDA and CDR2 is SQIVND in the germline V gene (reference sequence). The sequencing used CXCR5- memory CD4+ T cells sorted from blood, collected on the day of influenza vaccination. V and J are TRBV19 and TRBJ1-3; 7 bases line up with TRBD1. The clonotype was recovered from an adult who received the influenza vaccine. CDR3 DNA sequence: TGTGCCAGTAGTCTCTTCGGGACAGCTGGAAACACCATATATTTT. It translates to CASSLFGTAGNTIYF.